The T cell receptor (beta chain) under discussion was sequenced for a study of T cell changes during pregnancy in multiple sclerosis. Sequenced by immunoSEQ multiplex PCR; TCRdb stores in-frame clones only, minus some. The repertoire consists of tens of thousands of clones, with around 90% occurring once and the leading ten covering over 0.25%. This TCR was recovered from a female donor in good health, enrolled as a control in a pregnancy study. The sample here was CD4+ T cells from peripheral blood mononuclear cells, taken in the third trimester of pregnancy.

CDR3 coding DNA: TGTGCCAGCATTAACGCGGGCGGAGGGACTGAAGCTTTCTTT. This encodes CASINAGGGTEAFF. The chain recombines TRBV6-1 with TRBJ1-1; D remains ambiguous. The CDR3 length is 14 residues. Germline-derived CDR1 and CDR2 are MNHNS and SASEGT. Deletions cut 7 bases from V and 5 bases from J, with 17 bases between.